This T cell receptor (beta chain) comes out of a study of PD-1 blockade in classical Hodgkin lymphoma. This clone was seen a single time. Every patient relapsed after autologous stem cell transplantation, and brentuximab vedotin exposure varied. Sequenced by immunoSEQ multiplex PCR; TCRdb stores in-frame clones only, minus some. This sample has just over 60,000 clones; more than 70% occur once, and the top ten carry 12%. Germline V gene data show CDR1 as LGHNA and CDR2 as YSLEER. Deletions cut 4 bases from V and 2 bases from J, with 12 bases between. CDR3 size: 14 residues. This chain connects TRBV4-3 to TRBJ2-7; no firm D call. The sequencing used peripheral blood mononuclear cells (PBMCs), collected at baseline. The sequence was collected from a human donor with classical Hodgkin lymphoma. The CDR3 sequence is CASSPSRGAYEQYF. The CDR3 bases are TGCGCCAGCAGCCCATCACGCGGAGCCTACGAGCAGTACTTC.